These T cell receptor beta chains were read from a single sample in a study of cytomegalovirus exposure and HLA in healthy donors. Profiling relied on immunoSEQ multiplex PCR, and the TCRdb table lists in-frame clones only, not all of them. The repertoire includes 100,000 to 150,000 clones, roughly three quarters of them detected once, and 1.1% to 1.5% sits in the top ten. Input material: PBMCs. Receptors originate from a woman in her 40s in good health and CMV-seronegative. Each CDR3 is given with its conserved first and last residue. D genes are given only for firm matches. Part of the rows lack a size; the others show once, few, many or a class for expanded clones.

TRBD1 TRBJ1-4 TRBV28 . CASGTANEKLFF TGTGCCAGCGGGACAGCTAATGAAAAACTGTTTTTT
. TRBJ1-3 TRBV4-2 . CASSQDLARPYSGNTIYF TGTGCCAGCAGCCAAGATTTGGCCAGGCCCTACTCTGGAAACACCATATATTTT
TRBD2 TRBJ2-2 TRBV5-1 once CASTTSGIGTGELFF TGCGCCAGCACGACTAGCGGAATCGGAACCGGGGAGCTGTTTTTT
. TRBJ1-1 TRBV27 . CASSLARNTEAFF TGTGCCAGCAGCCTAGCCAGGAACACTGAAGCTTTCTTT
. TRBJ1-1 TRBV6-5 . CASSYAENTEAFF TGTGCCAGCAGTTACGCGGAGAACACTGAAGCTTTCTTT
. TRBJ1-2 TRBV7-8 . CATDAHGGSFNYGYTF TGTGCCACCGACGCCCACGGGGGGTCATTTAACTATGGCTACACCTTC
. TRBJ1-5 TRBV5-6 . CASSGSDSGPQHF TGTGCCAGCAGCGGGAGCGATTCCGGCCCCCAGCATTTT
. TRBJ2-7 TRBV20-1 . CSGRGIHEQYF TGCAGTGGAAGGGGAATCCACGAGCAGTACTTC
. TRBJ2-1 TRBV9 . CASSVATRSDEQFF TGTGCCAGCAGCGTAGCTACCCGCTCGGATGAGCAGTTCTTC
. TRBJ1-1 TRBV9 . CASSVPDSGMNTEAFF TGTGCCAGCAGCGTACCTGACTCAGGGATGAACACTGAAGCTTTCTTT
. TRBJ2-1 TRBV15 few CATSTYNEQFF TGTGCCACCAGCACTTACAATGAGCAGTTCTTC
. TRBJ2-3 TRBV5-4 few CASSFSSGTDTQYF TGTGCCAGCAGCTTTAGTAGCGGCACAGATACGCAGTATTTT
TRBD1 TRBJ2-7 TRBV5-4 . CASSWGKTGTEQYF TGTGCCAGCAGCTGGGGGAAGACAGGGACCGAGCAGTACTTC
TRBD1 TRBJ1-4 TRBV7-2 . CASSPTGTNEKLFF TGTGCCAGCAGCCCGACAGGGACTAATGAAAAACTGTTTTTT
. TRBJ1-2 TRBV6-1 . CASSKARGAEGYTF TGTGCCAGCAGTAAAGCACGGGGGGCAGAAGGCTACACCTTC
TRBD1 TRBJ2-7 TRBV5-1 . CASFQDRGNYEQYF TGCGCCAGCTTCCAGGACAGGGGAAACTACGAGCAGTACTTC
. TRBJ2-2 TRBV7-8 . CASSLIEGITGELFF TGTGCCAGCAGCTTAATCGAGGGAATCACCGGGGAGCTGTTTTTT
TRBD2 TRBJ2-3 TRBV7-7 . CASSSSGGQGTQYF TGTGCTAGCAGCTCCAGCGGGGGGCAGGGTACGCAGTATTTT
TRBD2 TRBJ2-2 TRBV27 . CASSLSGTSGGAAGELFF TGTGCCAGCAGTTTATCTGGGACTAGCGGGGGGGCGGCCGGGGAGCTGTTTTTT
. TRBJ1-1 TRBV6-6 . CASSWGLGSTEAFF TGTGCCAGCAGTTGGGGACTGGGGAGCACTGAAGCTTTCTTT
. TRBJ1-2 TRBV7-2 . CASSLRGNGYTF TGTGCCAGCAGCTTACGGGGTAATGGCTACACCTTC
. TRBJ1-1 TRBV11-3 . CASSRGVNTEAFF TGTGCCAGCAGCAGAGGCGTGAACACTGAAGCTTTCTTT
TRBD2 TRBJ2-3 TRBV5-1 . CASSQGSSGGSDTQYF TGCGCCAGCAGCCAGGGGTCTAGCGGGGGATCCGATACGCAGTATTTT